A single sample gave rise to the 18 T cell receptor beta chains below, sequenced in a study of blood T cells in healthy people across ages. Primed by a sample-barcoded 5' primer and a J-beta primer mix, a second PCR proceeded for about 7 to 12 cycles. From the 5' RACE reads, TCRdb called clonotypes with MiXCR, one entry per CDR3 protein. The data show some 860,000 distinct CDR3 sequences, roughly 56% seen once. What was sequenced was blood. These receptors were taken from a man aged 40-50 years in good health.

This clonotype was recorded a few times. This could be a read error, since a much larger clone is one nucleotide away. The chain combines TRBV29-1 with TRBJ2-7; D perhaps matches TRBD2 (6 bases). From germline, CDR1 is SQVTM and CDR2 ANQGSEA. The V gene lost 5 bases and the J gene lost 7 bases, with 21 bases spanning the gap. CDR3 length: 14 amino acids. The CDR3, as DNA: TGCAGCGTTAGTAGCGGAACCAAACGGGGTGAGCAGTACTTC. Translated: CSVSSGTKRGEQYF.

This clonotype has more than one count but fewer than ten. V and J are TRBV29-1 and TRBJ1-1, with D possibly TRBD1 on 5 matching bases. Germline V CDR1 and CDR2: SQVTM, ANQGSEA. Trimming took 1 base from V and 6 from J, leaving 9 bases between them. This CDR3 has 12 residues. The CDR3 loop reads CSVEVRDSEAFF. CDR3 coding DNA: TGCAGCGTTGAAGTCAGGGATTCTGAAGCTTTCTTT.

This clonotype has at least ten counts. This chain joins TRBV20-1 and TRBJ2-7; the D gene is possibly TRBD2 (5 bases). Deletions cut 3 bases from V and 4 bases from J, with 22 bases between. The V gene's germline CDR1 is DFQATT and CDR2 SNEGSKA (reference sequence). This CDR3 is built from 16 residues. The CDR3 sequence is CSARDPSSRTGYEQYF. CDR3 in DNA: TGCAGTGCTAGGGACCCTAGCTCGAGGACCGGATACGAGCAGTACTTC.

The chain joins TRBV24-1 to TRBJ2-1; D gene unclear. The CDR3 is made up of 18 amino acids. Trimming took 3 bases from V and 0 from J, leaving 17 bases between them. The germline gives CDR1 KGHDR, CDR2 SFDVKD. As DNA, the CDR3 is TGTGCCACCAGTGATCCGATTGAGGACCCGAGCTCCTACAATGAGCAGTTCTTC. It encodes CATSDPIEDPSSYNEQFF.

The chain combines TRBV3-1 with TRBJ2-3; 9 bases map to TRBD1. The germline CDR1 and CDR2 sequences are LGHDT and YNNKEL (reference sequence). The CDR3 has 15 residues. J gave up 3 bases and V 7 bases, and 8 bases lay outside the gene matches. The CDR3 coding sequence is TGTGCCAGCACCGACACGGGACAGGGAACAGATACGCAGTATTTT. This gives the protein CASTDTGQGTDTQYF.

The chain couples TRBV12-3 or TRBV12-4 to TRBJ1-1, with no clear D. The CDR3 sequence is 13 residues long. V lost 6 bases and J lost 4, with 12 bases in between. In DNA form, the CDR3 reads TGTGCCAGCAGCCGGACTTCACGCACTGAAGCTTTCTTT. As protein: CASSRTSRTEAFF.

The chain employs TRBV29-1 and TRBJ1-2; 8 bases agree with TRBD1. CDR3 length equals 12 residues. Trimming at V came to 7 bases and at J to 6 bases, leaving 7 bases not matched to a gene. Germline V gene data show CDR1 as SQVTM and CDR2 as ANQGSEA. The CDR3 nucleotides are TGCAGCGGAAGGACAGGGCGAGATGGCTACACCTTC. Protein product: CSGRTGRDGYTF.

The chain has TRBV7-8 and TRBJ1-4, with 7 bases aligning to TRBD1. The CDR3 extends over 13 amino acids. With V trimmed by 4 bases and J by 11 bases, 7 bases remained unmatched. CDR1 and CDR2 from the germline V gene are SGHVS and FQNEAQ. The CDR3 loop is CASSSTGAGKLFF. The CDR3 bases are TGTGCCAGCAGCTCCACAGGGGCGGGGAAACTGTTTTTT.

This chain uses TRBV29-1 with TRBJ2-1; the D gene is possibly TRBD1 (6 bases). This CDR3 is built from 14 residues. The V and J ends lost 3 bases and 1 base respectively, with 10 bases between them. Germline V gene data show CDR1 as SQVTM and CDR2 as ANQGSEA. CDR3 protein: CSVETTGSYNEQFF. CDR3 nucleotides: TGCAGCGTTGAGACGACAGGTTCCTACAATGAGCAGTTCTTC.

There are a few counts of this clonotype. The CDR3 here is CASSKAGRDEETQYF. CDR3 nucleotides: TGTGCCAGCAGCAAAGCTGGCAGGGACGAGGAGACCCAGTACTTC. This sequence joins TRBV21-1 and TRBJ2-5; the table calls TRBD2, which could not be checked here. TRBV21-1 is shown as a pseudogene. The CDR3 spans 15 residues.

The V call is TRBV2, the J call TRBJ2-7, with 8 bases identical to TRBD1. The CDR3 extends over 14 amino acids. The junction had 5 bases not matched to a gene; V was cut back by 4 bases and J by 3 bases. CDR1 is SNHLY, CDR2 FYNNEI, per germline. The CDR3 coding sequence is TGTGCCAGCAGTGCGGACAGGGCAATCTACGAGCAGTACTTC. Protein product: CASSADRAIYEQYF.

The chain employs TRBV29-1 and TRBJ2-7; 7 positions agree with TRBD1. V lost 1 base to trimming and J lost 2 bases; unmatched junction nucleotides: 5. Germline assignment: CDR1 SQVTM and CDR2 ANQGSEA. The CDR3 is 14 residues long. The CDR3 spells CSVEGTGQTYEQYF. In nucleotides, the CDR3 is TGCAGCGTTGAAGGGACAGGCCAAACCTACGAGCAGTACTTC.

The chain has TRBV7-9 and TRBJ2-1, with D hard to call. Looked up from germline, CDR1 is SEHNR and CDR2 is FQNEAQ (reference sequence). V shed 1 base and J shed 0 bases, with 10 bases lying between them. The CDR3 is 16 amino acids. In nucleotides, the CDR3 is TGTGCCAGCAGCTTAGGGCTCGGCGTCTCCTACAATGAGCAGTTCTTC. Translation gives CASSLGLGVSYNEQFF. Based on the CDR3 plus reference TRBV7-9 and TRBJ2-1, the full variable domain is DTGVSQNPRHKITKRGQNVTFRCDPISEHNRLYWYRQTLGQGPEFLTYFQNEAQLEKSRLLSDRFSAERPKGSFSTLEIQRTEQGDSAMYLCASSLGLGVSYNEQFFGPGTRLTVL.

The rearrangement links TRBV20-1 to TRBJ2-5; TRBD2 might be the D (7 bases). The CDR3 has 15 residues. Germline V lookup: CDR1 DFQATT, CDR2 SNEGSKA (reference sequence). V was trimmed by 5 bases and J by 4 bases, leaving 20 bases between them. This CDR3 reads CSAQRGTGGRETQYF. The CDR3 nucleotides are TGCAGTGCTCAGAGGGGCACGGGGGGCCGAGAGACCCAGTACTTC.

This clonotype was seen more than once but under ten times. This chain joins TRBV9 and TRBJ2-1; a possible D gene is TRBD1 (5 bases). The CDR3 has 16 amino acids. V was cut by 3 bases and J by 6 bases, with 19 bases left in between. Per germline, CDR1 SGDLS and CDR2 YYNGEE. CDR3 loop: CASSALRAGQTNEQFF. The DNA of the CDR3 is TGTGCCAGCAGCGCGCTCCGGGCAGGACAAACCAATGAGCAGTTCTTC.

This chain joins TRBV29-1 and TRBJ2-5, with D possibly matching TRBD2 (5 bases). Germline values: CDR1 SQVTM, CDR2 ANQGSEA. This CDR3 is 12 amino acids long. V was shortened by 4 bases and J by 5 bases, with 11 bases between the two germline ends. The CDR3 loop reads CSVVSPGETQYF. In DNA form, the CDR3 reads TGCAGCGTTGTGAGCCCGGGGGAGACCCAGTACTTC.

This clonotype was found once. The chain couples TRBV15 to TRBJ1-6; D is ambiguous. CDR3 length equals 14 residues. The V gene lost 5 bases and the J gene lost 7 bases, with 12 bases spanning the gap. Per germline, CDR1 LNHNV and CDR2 YYDKDF (reference sequence). In nucleotides, the CDR3 is TGTGCCACCAGCCTACGGGGAATCAATTCACCCCTCCACTTT. This sequence encodes CATSLRGINSPLHF.

The chain uses TRBV6-6 and TRBJ2-1; D is unresolved. CDR1 and CDR2 (germline): MNHNY, SVGAGI (reference sequence). The CDR3 has 15 amino acids. Trimming shortened V by 3 bases and J by 3 bases, and 12 bases separated the two germline ends. The CDR3 DNA follows: TGTGCCAGCAGTTATTTAGGCCCTAACTACAATGAGCAGTTCTTC. It translates to CASSYLGPNYNEQFF.